The subject of this entry is one T cell receptor beta chain. Its antigen is not known. RNA and DNA were co-extracted from about 19-30 mg of unsorted bulk tissue. Total RNA (roughly 0.45 ug) served as template for TCR beta cDNA synthesis primed by a constant-region primer. Nested multiplex PCR, run for three rounds with slightly modified ARM-PCR, yielded TCR beta libraries. One entry per CDR3 protein results from TCRdb running MiXCR on the multiplex PCR reads. The sample includes around 81,000 distinct CDR3 sequences, 60% to 80% seen only once; the top ten take about an eighth. These data come from a study of tumor-infiltrating lymphocytes in primary liver carcinoma. Study results and caveats: Blood had a significantly lower top-250-clone fraction than tumors did (p = 0.039).

The sample taken for sequencing was liver tumor tissue from sampling region 4. Specified subset: tumor region T4, right-lateral pole. This TCR was recovered from a woman aged 60-70 years with primary liver carcinoma and hepatitis B virus infection.

The CDR3 DNA sequence: TGCGCCAGCAGCCCCGTGACTAGCGGGACCAGTGAGCAGTTCTTC. It yields the protein CASSPVTSGTSEQFF. V usage is TRBV5-1 and J usage is TRBJ2-1; 11 bases are a match to TRBD2. The CDR3 has 15 amino acids. V trimming: 4 bases; J trimming: 9 bases; junction bases outside the gene matches: 9. The germline V gene encodes CDR1 SGHRS and CDR2 YFSETQ. The full variable domain, completed using reference TRBV5-1 and TRBJ2-1, is KAGVTQTPRYLIKTRGQQVTLSCSPISGHRSVSWYQQTPGQGLQFLFEYFSETQRNKGNFPGRFSGRQFSNSRSEMNVSTLELGDSALYLCASSPVTSGTSEQFFGPGTRLTVL.